This T cell receptor (beta chain) came from a study of T cells in Graves' hyperthyroidism and ophthalmopathy. The overall study: Peripheral blood collection took place at initial diagnosis, before any treatment.

The investigators amplified TCR beta CDR3 regions from RNA transcripts. RT-PCR in the first round (using the HTBI primer set) targeted the TCR CDR3. TCRdb used MiXCR to reprocess the multiplex PCR reads, holding one entry per CDR3 protein. The repertoire holds about 690,000 distinct CDR3 sequences, with roughly a sixth as singletons. This clonotype showed up many times. Sequencing was performed on blood. This receptor was identified in a man aged 45 to 65 with Graves' hyperthyroidism.

The CDR3 coding sequence is TGTGCCAGCAGTTTAATTGGGTGGGAAAAGGGCTCCTACGAGCAGTACTTC. This translates into CASSLIGWEKGSYEQYF. The chain carries TRBV12-3 or TRBV12-4 and TRBJ2-7; no definite D call. The CDR3 runs 17 residues. With 2 bases removed from V and 0 bases from J, the gap between germline ends came to 17 bases.